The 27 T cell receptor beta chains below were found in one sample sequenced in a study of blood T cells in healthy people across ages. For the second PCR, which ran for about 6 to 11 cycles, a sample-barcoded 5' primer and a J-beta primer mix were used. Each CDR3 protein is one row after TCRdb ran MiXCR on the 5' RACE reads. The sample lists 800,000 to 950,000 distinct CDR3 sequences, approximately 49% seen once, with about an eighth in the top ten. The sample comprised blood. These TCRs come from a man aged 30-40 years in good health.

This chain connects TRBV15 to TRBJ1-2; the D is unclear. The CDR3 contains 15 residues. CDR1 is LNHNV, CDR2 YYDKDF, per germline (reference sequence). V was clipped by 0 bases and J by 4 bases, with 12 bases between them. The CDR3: CATSRDRQPIYGYTF. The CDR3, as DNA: TGTGCCACCAGCAGAGATCGTCAGCCCATCTATGGCTACACCTTC.

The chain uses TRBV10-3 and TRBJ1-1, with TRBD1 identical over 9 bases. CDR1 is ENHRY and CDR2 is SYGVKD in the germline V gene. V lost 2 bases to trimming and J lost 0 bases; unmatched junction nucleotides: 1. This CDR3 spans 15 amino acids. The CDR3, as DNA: TGTGCCATCAGTGAGGGGACAGGGATGAACACTGAAGCTTTCTTT. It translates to CAISEGTGMNTEAFF.

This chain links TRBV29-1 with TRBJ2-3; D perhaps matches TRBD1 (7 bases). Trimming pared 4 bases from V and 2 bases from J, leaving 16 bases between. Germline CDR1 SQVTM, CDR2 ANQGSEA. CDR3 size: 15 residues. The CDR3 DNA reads TGCAGCGTTGGTCTGACCAGGGGGGCCACAGATACGCAGTATTTT. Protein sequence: CSVGLTRGATDTQYF.

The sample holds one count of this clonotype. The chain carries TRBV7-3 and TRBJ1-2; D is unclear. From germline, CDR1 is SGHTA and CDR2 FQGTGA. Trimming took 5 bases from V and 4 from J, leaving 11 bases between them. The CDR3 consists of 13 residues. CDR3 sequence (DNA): TGTGCCAGCAGCGAAGGGTTTGGCTATGGCTACACCTTC. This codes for CASSEGFGYGYTF.

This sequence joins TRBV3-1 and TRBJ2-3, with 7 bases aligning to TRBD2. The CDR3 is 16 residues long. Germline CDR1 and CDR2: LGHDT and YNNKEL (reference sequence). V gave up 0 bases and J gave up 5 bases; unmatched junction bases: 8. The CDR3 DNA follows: TGTGCCAGCAGCCAAGAACTGGGGGGGGTGAAAGATACGCAGTATTTT. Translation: CASSQELGGVKDTQYF.

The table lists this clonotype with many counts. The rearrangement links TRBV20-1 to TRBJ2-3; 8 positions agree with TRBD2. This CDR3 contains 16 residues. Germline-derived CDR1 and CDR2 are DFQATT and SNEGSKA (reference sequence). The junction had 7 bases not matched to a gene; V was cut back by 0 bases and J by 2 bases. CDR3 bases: TGCAGTGCTAGAGATCCTAAGCGGGGGCTCACAGATACGCAGTATTTT. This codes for CSARDPKRGLTDTQYF.

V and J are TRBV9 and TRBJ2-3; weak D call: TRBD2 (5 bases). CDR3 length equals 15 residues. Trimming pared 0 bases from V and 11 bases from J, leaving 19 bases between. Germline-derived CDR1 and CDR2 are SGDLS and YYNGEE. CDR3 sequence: CASSVEMGSGREQYF. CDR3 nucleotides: TGTGCCAGCAGCGTAGAAATGGGTTCGGGTCGGGAGCAGTATTTT.

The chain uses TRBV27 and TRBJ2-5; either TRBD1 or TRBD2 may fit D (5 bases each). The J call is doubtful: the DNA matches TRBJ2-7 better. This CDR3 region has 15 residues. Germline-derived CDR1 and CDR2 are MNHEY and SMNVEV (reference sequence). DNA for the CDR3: TGTGCCAGCAGCTCCCTCGGGGCAGCCAAGGACGAGCAGTACTTC. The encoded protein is CASSSLGAAKDEQYF.

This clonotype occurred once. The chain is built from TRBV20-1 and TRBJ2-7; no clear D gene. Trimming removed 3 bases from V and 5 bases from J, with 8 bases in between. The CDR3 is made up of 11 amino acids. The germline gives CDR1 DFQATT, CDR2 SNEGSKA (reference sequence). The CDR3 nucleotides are TGCAGTGCTAGTGTCCGGGACGAGCAGTACTTC. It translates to CSASVRDEQYF.

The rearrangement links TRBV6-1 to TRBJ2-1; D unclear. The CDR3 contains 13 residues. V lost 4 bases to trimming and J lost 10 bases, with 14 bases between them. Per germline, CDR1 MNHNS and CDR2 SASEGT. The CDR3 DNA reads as TGTGCCAGCAGTGGGCGGTGGGCGTCGGAGCAGTTCTTC. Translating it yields CASSGRWASEQFF.

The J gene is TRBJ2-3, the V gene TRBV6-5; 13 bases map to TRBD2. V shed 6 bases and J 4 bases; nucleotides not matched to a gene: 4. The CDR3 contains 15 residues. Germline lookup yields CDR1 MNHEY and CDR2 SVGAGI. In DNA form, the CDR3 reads TGTGCCAGCAGGAAACTAGCGGGGGGGCCAGATACGCAGTATTTT. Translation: CASRKLAGGPDTQYF.

CDR3 residues: CASSPNEGPGNTIYF. For the CDR3, the DNA is TGTGCCAGCAGTCCGAACGAAGGGCCCGGAAACACCATATATTTT. The rearrangement links TRBV6-5 to TRBJ1-3; unclear D gene. The CDR3 contains 15 residues. V was shortened by 5 bases and J by 4 bases, with 15 bases between the two germline ends. From germline, CDR1 is MNHEY and CDR2 SVGAGI.

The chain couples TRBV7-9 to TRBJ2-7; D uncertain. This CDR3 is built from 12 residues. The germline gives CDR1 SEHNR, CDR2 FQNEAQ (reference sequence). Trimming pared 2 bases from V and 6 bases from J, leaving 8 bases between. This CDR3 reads CASSLMWGEQYF. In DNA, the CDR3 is TGTGCCAGCAGCTTAATGTGGGGCGAGCAGTACTTC.

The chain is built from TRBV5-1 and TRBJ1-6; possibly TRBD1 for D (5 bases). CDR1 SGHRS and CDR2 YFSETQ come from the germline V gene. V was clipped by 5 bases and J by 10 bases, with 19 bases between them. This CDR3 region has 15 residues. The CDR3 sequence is CASRYTHPGESPLHF. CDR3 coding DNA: TGCGCCAGCAGGTACACGCACCCGGGGGAGTCACCCCTCCACTTT. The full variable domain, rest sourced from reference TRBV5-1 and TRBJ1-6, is KAGVTQTPRYLIKTRGQQVTLSCSPISGHRSVSWYQQTPGQGLQFLFEYFSETQRNKGNFPGRFSGRQFSNSRSEMNVSTLELGDSALYLCASRYTHPGESPLHFGNGTRLTVT.

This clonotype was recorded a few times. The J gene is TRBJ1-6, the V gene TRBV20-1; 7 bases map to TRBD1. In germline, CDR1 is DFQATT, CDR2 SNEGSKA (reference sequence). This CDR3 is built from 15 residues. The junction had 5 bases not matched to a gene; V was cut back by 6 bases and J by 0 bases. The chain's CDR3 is CSAPRQGSYNSPLHF. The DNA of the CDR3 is TGCAGTGCCCCTAGACAGGGCTCCTATAATTCACCCCTCCACTTT.

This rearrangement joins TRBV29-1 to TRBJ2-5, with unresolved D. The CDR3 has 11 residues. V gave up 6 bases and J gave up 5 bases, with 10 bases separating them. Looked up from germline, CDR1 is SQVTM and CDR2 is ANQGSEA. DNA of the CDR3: TGCAGCGTCCGAACCGGCGAGACCCAGTACTTC. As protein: CSVRTGETQYF.

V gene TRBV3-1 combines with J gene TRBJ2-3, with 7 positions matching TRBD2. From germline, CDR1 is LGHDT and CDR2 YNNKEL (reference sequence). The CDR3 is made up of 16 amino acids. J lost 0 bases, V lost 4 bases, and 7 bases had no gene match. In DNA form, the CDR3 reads TGTGCCAGCAGCCCGGGGGGACTTCTTAGCACAGATACGCAGTATTTT. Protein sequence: CASSPGGLLSTDTQYF.

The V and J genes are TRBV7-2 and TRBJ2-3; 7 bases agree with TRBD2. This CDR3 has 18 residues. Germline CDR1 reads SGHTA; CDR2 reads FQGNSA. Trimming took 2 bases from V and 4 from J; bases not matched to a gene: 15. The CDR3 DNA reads TGTGCCAGCAGCTTAATCAACTCCGGACGGGGGGAGGCAGATACGCAGTATTTT. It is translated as CASSLINSGRGEADTQYF.

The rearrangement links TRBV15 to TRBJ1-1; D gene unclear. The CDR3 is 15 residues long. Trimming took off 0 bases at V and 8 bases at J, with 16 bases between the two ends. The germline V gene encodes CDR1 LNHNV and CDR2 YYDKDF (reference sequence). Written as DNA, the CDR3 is TGTGCCACCAGCAGAGACGGCCAGCGTCCCTCCGAAGCTTTCTTT. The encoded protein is CATSRDGQRPSEAFF.

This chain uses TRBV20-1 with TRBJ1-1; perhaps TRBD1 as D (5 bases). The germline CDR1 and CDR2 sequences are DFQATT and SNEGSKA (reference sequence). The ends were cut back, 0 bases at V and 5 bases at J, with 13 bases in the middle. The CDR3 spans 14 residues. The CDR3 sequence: CSARDKGRGTEAFF. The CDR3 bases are TGCAGTGCTAGAGATAAGGGGAGGGGTACTGAAGCTTTCTTT.

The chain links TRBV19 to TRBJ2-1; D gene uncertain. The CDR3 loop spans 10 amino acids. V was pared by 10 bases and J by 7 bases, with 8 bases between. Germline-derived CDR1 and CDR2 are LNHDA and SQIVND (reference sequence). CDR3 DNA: TGTGCCATTAAGGGAAATGAGCAGTTCTTC. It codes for CAIKGNEQFF.

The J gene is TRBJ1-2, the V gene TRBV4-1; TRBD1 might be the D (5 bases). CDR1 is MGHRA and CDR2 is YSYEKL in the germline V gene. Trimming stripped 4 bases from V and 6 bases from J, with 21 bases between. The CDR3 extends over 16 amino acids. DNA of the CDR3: TGCGCCAGCAGCCGGTATTGGGACCGTTGGTGGCATGGCTACACCTTC. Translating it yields CASSRYWDRWWHGYTF.

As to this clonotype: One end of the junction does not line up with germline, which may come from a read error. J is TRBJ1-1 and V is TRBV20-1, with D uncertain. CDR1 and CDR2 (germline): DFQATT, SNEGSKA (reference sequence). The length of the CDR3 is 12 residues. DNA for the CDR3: TGTAGTGCTAGAAGAAGCCTGGCTGAAGCTTTCTTT. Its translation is CSARRSLAEAFF.

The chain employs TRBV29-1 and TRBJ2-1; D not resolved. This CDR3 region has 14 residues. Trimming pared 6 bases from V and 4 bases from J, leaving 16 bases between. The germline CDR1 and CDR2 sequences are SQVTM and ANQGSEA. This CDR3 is CSVATSGTYNEQFF. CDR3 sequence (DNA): TGCAGCGTGGCAACCTCCGGCACGTACAATGAGCAGTTCTTC.

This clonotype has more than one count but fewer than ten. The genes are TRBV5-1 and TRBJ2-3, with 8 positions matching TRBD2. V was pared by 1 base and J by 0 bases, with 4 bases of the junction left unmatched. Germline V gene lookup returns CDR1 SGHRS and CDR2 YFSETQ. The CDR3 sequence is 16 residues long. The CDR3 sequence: CASSLLRGASTDTQYF. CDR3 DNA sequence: TGCGCCAGCAGCTTGTTGCGGGGGGCTAGCACAGATACGCAGTATTTT.

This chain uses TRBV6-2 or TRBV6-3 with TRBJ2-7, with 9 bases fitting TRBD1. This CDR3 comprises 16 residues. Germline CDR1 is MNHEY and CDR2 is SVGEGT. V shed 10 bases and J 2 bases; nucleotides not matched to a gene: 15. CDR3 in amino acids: CATSPVGTGNPYEQYF. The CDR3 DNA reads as TGTGCCACATCACCCGTGGGGACAGGGAATCCCTACGAGCAGTACTTC.

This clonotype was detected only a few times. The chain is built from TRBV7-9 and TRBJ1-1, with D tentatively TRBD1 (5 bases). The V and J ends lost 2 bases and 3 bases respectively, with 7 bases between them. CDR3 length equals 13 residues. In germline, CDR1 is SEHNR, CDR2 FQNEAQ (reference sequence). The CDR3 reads CASSLKGDTEAFF. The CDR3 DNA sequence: TGTGCCAGCAGCTTAAAAGGGGACACTGAAGCTTTCTTT.